Each of the 11 T cell receptor beta chains below was sequenced from the same sample in a study of T cells in Graves' hyperthyroidism and ophthalmopathy. Amplification yielded TCR beta CDR3 regions, with RNA transcripts as the source. The study used the HTBI primer set for a first-round RT-PCR of the TCR CDR3. Via MiXCR, TCRdb re-called the multiplex PCR reads, giving one row per CDR3 protein. In the table there are approximately 400,000 distinct CDR3 sequences, 20% to 25% of which are singletons. The sample taken for sequencing was blood. These receptors all stem from a man aged 50 to 59 with Graves' hyperthyroidism.

This clonotype was seen at least ten times. The rearrangement uses TRBV11-3 and TRBJ2-1; D not resolved. The V end lost 5 bases, the J end lost 2 bases, and 10 bases lay between the germline ends. This CDR3 has 14 residues. Germline V gene data show CDR1 as SGHNT and CDR2 as YENEEA. CDR3 coding DNA: TGTGCCAGCAGCCGAGCTGGGGCCTACAATGAGCAGTTCTTC. Protein sequence: CASSRAGAYNEQFF.

V usage is TRBV12-3 or TRBV12-4 and J usage is TRBJ1-5, with no clear D. The germline V and J ends were trimmed by 3 bases and 4 bases, with 4 bases remaining between them. The CDR3 contains 12 residues. The chain's CDR3 is CASSLENQPQHF. In DNA form, the CDR3 reads TGTGCCAGCAGTTTGGAAAATCAGCCCCAGCATTTT.

This clonotype was counted a few times. The rearrangement joins TRBV5-1 to TRBJ2-7; the match to TRBD1 covers 7 bases. Germline trimming cut 2 bases from V and 2 bases from J; bases unmatched to any gene: 4. Germline values: CDR1 SGHRS, CDR2 YFSETQ. This CDR3 is built from 14 residues. CDR3: CASSFGDRAYEQYF. The CDR3 bases are TGCGCCAGCAGCTTCGGGGACAGAGCCTACGAGCAGTACTTC.

This clonotype was counted many times. This chain uses TRBV6-2 or TRBV6-3 with TRBJ2-7; 13 nucleotides match TRBD2. Germline assignment: CDR1 MNHEY and CDR2 SVGEGT. With V trimmed by 6 bases and J by 3 bases, 5 bases remained unmatched. The CDR3 has 15 amino acids. The CDR3 sequence is CASSSRLAGGYEQYF. The CDR3 region has the DNA TGTGCCAGCAGCTCACGACTAGCGGGAGGCTACGAGCAGTACTTC.

This clonotype was seen repeatedly, ten times or more. CDR3 region: CASSVTGGGTEAFF. The CDR3 DNA sequence: TGTGCCAGCAGTGTGACAGGGGGCGGAACTGAAGCTTTCTTT. The rearrangement uses TRBV12-3 or TRBV12-4 and TRBJ1-1; TRBD1 aligns across 10 bases. CDR3 size: 14 residues. The V segment lost 5 bases and the J segment 5 bases; nucleotides outside the gene matches: 5.

The gene calls are TRBV28 and TRBJ1-5; no firm D call. Trimming pared 10 bases from V and 4 bases from J, leaving 17 bases between. Germline CDR1 is MDHEN and CDR2 is SYDVKM. The CDR3 consists of 14 residues. Here the CDR3 reads CATRRPEGNQPQHF. In DNA form, the CDR3 reads TGTGCCACCCGACGGCCGGAGGGTAATCAGCCCCAGCATTTT.

The rearrangement links TRBV10-3 to TRBJ2-1; 9 nucleotides align to TRBD2. This CDR3 has 17 residues. J was trimmed by 0 bases and V by 4 bases; bases with no gene match: 7. CDR1 and CDR2 from the germline V gene are ENHRY and SYGVKD. CDR3 nucleotides: TGTGCCATCAGTGGGTCTAGCGGGATGAGCTCCTACAATGAGCAGTTCTTC. It is translated as CAISGSSGMSSYNEQFF.

This clonotype was counted at least ten times. The chain couples TRBV5-1 to TRBJ2-3; D is unresolved. The germline V gene has CDR1 SGHRS and CDR2 YFSETQ. The germline V and J ends were trimmed by 7 bases and 0 bases, with 15 bases remaining between them. This CDR3 is 15 amino acids long. The CDR3 is CASRDRDKSTDTQYF. CDR3 coding DNA: TGCGCCAGCCGTGACCGCGACAAAAGCACAGATACGCAGTATTTT.

The rearrangement links TRBV9 to TRBJ2-1, with 12 bases fitting TRBD2. CDR1 and CDR2 (germline): SGDLS, YYNGEE. The length of the CDR3 is 15 residues. The J segment lost 7 bases and the V segment lost 3 bases, leaving 5 bases of the junction unmatched. The DNA for the CDR3 is TGTGCCAGCAGCGGATCCGGGACTAGCGGGAATGAGCAGTTCTTC. Its translation is CASSGSGTSGNEQFF.

V and J are TRBV28 and TRBJ2-3; D call uncertain. The CDR3 extends over 15 amino acids. Germline-derived CDR1 and CDR2 are MDHEN and SYDVKM. The germline V and J ends were trimmed by 8 bases and 3 bases, with 18 bases remaining between them. The CDR3 loop reads CASLLDSTGTDTQYF. The CDR3 nucleotides are TGTGCCAGCTTGTTAGATAGCACCGGAACAGATACGCAGTATTTT.

At least ten counts were recorded for this clonotype. The chain carries TRBV3-1 and TRBJ2-5; D not resolved. Trimming took 1 base from V and 10 from J, leaving 7 bases between them. Germline CDR1 reads LGHDT; CDR2 reads YNNKEL (reference sequence). The CDR3 runs 11 residues. The CDR3 DNA reads as TGTGCCAGCAGCCAAGTTGGCGGCCAGTACTTC. Translation gives CASSQVGGQYF.